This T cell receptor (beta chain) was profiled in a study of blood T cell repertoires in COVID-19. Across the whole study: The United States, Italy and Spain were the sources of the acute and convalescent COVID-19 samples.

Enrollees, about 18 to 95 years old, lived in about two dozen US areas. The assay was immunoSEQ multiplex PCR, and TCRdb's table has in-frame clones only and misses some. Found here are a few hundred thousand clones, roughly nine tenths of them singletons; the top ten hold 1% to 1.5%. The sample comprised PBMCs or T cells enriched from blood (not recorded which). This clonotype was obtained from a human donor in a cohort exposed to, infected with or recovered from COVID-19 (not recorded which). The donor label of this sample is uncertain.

In nucleotides, the CDR3 is TGTGCCAGCAGCTTAAGCAGGGAGGGTGGCTACACCTTC. Translated: CASSLSREGGYTF. V and J are TRBV7-2 and TRBJ1-2; D is perhaps TRBD1 (5 bases). The CDR3 extends over 13 amino acids. Germline CDR1 is SGHTA and CDR2 is FQGNSA. V shed 2 bases and J shed 7 bases, with 11 bases lying between them.